This entry describes one TCR beta chain. The data belong to a study of control samples from healthy donors and cancer patients. TCRdb keeps only in-frame clones here, not all; method: immunoSEQ multiplex PCR. The table records about 200,000 clones, roughly nine tenths of them present only once. CDR3 length: 13 residues. Trimming stripped 2 bases from V and 5 bases from J, with 9 bases between. Germline V gives CDR1 SGHNT, CDR2 YENEEA. Sequencing used blood. The receptor comes from a young man in good health. This chain uses TRBV11-3 with TRBJ1-1, with unresolved D. The CDR3 region has the DNA TGTGCCAGCAGCTTAAAGGGTGGGACTGAAGCTTTCTTT. It yields the protein CASSLKGGTEAFF.